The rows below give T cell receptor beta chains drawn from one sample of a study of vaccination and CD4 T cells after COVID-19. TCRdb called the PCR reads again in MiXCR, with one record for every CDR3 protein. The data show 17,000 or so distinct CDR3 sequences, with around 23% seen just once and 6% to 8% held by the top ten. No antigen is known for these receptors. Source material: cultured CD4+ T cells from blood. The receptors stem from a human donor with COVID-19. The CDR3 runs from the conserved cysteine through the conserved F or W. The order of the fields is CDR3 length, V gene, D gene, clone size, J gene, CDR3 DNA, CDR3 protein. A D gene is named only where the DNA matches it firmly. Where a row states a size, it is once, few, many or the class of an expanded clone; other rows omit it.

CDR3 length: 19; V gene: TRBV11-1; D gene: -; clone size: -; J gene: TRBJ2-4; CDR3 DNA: TGCGCCAGCAGCTTAACGGTCACGGGGGAGCAACTAGCCAAAAACATTCAGTACTTC; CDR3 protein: CASSLTVTGEQLAKNIQYF
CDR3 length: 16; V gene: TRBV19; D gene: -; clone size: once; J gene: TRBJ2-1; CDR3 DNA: TGTGCCAGTAGTCTAAAGGGACTCGCCTCATACAATGAGCAGTTCTTC; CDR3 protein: CASSLKGLASYNEQFF
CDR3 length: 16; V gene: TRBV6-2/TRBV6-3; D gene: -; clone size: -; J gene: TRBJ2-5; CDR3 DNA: TGTGCCAGCAGTTACCTTCGGCTAGCAATCAGCGGGACCCAGTACTTC; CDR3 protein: CASSYLRLAISGTQYF
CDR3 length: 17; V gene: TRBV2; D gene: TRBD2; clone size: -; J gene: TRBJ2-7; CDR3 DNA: TGTGCCAGCAGTGAATCCCGCCTAGCGGGGGTATCCTACGAGCAGTACTTC; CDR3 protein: CASSESRLAGVSYEQYF
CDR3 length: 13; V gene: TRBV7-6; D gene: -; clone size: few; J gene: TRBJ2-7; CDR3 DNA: TGTGCCAGCAGCTTAACAGCCTCCTACGAGCAGTACTTC; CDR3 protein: CASSLTASYEQYF
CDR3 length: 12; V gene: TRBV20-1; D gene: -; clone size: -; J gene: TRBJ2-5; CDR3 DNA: TGCAGTGCTGGACTGCGAGGGGAGACCCAGTACTTC; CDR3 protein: CSAGLRGETQYF
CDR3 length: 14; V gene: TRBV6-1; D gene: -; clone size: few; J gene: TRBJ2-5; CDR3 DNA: TGTGCCAGCAGTGAAGTCTCGGGGTCACAGACCCAGTACTTC; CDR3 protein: CASSEVSGSQTQYF
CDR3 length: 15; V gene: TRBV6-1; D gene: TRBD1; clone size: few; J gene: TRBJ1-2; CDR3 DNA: TGTGCCAGCAGTGAGCAGGACAGGGCAAACTATGGCTACACCTTC; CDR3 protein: CASSEQDRANYGYTF
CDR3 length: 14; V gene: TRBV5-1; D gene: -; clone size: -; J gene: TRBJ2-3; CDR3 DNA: TGCGCCAGCAGCGAGGGGGAGTTCACAGATACGCAGTATTTT; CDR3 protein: CASSEGEFTDTQYF
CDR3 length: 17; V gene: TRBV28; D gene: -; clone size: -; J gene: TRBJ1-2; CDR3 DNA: TGTGCCAGCAGTTTCGGCCGGGGCAGAATTATATCCGGCGGCTACACCTTC; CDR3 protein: CASSFGRGRIISGGYTF
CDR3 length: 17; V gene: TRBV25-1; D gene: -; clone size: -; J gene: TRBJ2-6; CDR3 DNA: TGTGCCAGCAGTAACAACCAGTGGGCGAGTGGGGCCAACGTCCTGACTTTC; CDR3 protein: CASSNNQWASGANVLTF
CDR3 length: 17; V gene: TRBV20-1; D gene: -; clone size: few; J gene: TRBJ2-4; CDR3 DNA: TGCAGTGCTAGAGATCTAGGCAGCGGGCTAGCCAAAAACATTCAGTACTTC; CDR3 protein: CSARDLGSGLAKNIQYF
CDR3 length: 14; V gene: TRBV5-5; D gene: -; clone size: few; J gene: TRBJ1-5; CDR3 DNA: TGTGCCAGCAGCTTCCTGGACAGCAATCAGCCCCAGCATTTT; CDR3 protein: CASSFLDSNQPQHF
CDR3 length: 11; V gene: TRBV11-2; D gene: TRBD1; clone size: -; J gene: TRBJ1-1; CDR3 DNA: TGTGCCAGCCGCGACAGGGAAGAAGCTTTCTTT; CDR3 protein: CASRDREEAFF
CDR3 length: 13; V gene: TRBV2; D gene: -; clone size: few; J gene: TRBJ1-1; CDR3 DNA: TGTGCCAGCATCCTCGACAGATTTGAAGCGGCTTTCTTT; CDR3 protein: CASILDRFEAAFF
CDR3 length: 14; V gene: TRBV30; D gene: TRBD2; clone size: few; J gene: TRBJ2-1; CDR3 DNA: TGTGCCTGGAGTGGGGGACTAGCGTCCAATGAGCAGTTCTTC; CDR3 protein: CAWSGGLASNEQFF
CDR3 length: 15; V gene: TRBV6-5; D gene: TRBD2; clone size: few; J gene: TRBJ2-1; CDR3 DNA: TGTGCCAGCAGTTACTTACTAGCGGCCTACAATGAGCAGTTCTTC; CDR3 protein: CASSYLLAAYNEQFF
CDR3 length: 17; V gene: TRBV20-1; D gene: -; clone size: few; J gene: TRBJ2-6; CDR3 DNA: TGCAGTGCTAGGGACAGCTCCCGTTCCTCTGGGGCCAACGTCCTGACTTTC; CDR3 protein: CSARDSSRSSGANVLTF
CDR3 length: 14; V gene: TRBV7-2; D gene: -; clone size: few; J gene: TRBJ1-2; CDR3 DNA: TGTGCCAGCAGCTTAGTGGGGGGAGCAGATGGCTACACCTTC; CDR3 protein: CASSLVGGADGYTF
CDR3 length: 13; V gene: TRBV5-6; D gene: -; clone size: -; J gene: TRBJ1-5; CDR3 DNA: TGTGCCAGCAGCTTCGGGCCCAATCAGCCCCAGCATTTT; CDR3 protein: CASSFGPNQPQHF
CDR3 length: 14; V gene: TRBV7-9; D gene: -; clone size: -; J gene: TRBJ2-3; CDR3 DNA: TGTGCCAGCAGCTTAGGAATGTCGTCGGATACGCAGTATTTT; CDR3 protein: CASSLGMSSDTQYF
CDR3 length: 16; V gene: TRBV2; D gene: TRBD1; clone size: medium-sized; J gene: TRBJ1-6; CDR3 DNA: TGTGCCAGCAGCCCGGGACAGGGGGCGCCTAATTCACCCCTCCACTTT; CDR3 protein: CASSPGQGAPNSPLHF
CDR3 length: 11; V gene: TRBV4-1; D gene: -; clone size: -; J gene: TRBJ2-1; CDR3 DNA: TGCGCCAGCAGCCAAGACAATGAGCAGTTCTTC; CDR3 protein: CASSQDNEQFF
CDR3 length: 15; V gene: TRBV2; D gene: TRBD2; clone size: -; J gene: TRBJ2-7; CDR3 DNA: TGTGCCAGCAGTGAAAGCGGGGGGGCCTCCTACGAGCAGTACTTC; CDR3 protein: CASSESGGASYEQYF
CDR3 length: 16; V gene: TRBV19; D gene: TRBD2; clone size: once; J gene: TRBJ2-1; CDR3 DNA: TGTGCCAGTAGTCCCCCGGGGGGGCGACTCAACAATGAGCAGTTCTTC; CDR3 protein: CASSPPGGRLNNEQFF
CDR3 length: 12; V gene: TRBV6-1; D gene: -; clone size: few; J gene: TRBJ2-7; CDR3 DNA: TGTGCCAGCAGCCTACAGGAGTACGAGCAGTACTTC; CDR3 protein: CASSLQEYEQYF
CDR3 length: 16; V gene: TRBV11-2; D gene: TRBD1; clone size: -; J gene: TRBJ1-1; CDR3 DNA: TGTGCCAGCAGCTTAGGAATGCGAGGGGGCGGGACTGAAGCTTTCTTT; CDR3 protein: CASSLGMRGGGTEAFF
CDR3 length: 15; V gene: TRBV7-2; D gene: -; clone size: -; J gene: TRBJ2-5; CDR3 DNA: TGTGCCAGCAGCCTAGCCACAGCGTACCAAGAGGCCCAGTACTTC; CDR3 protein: CASSLATAYQEAQYF
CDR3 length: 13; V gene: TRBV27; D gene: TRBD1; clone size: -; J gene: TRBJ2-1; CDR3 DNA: TGTGCCAGCAGTGGGACAGCGGACAATGAGCAGTTCTTC; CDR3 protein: CASSGTADNEQFF
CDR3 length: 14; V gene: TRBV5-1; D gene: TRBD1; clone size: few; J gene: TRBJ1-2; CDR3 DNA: TGCGCCAGCAGCTTGGAGGGGGCGAAGTATGGCTACACCTTC; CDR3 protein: CASSLEGAKYGYTF
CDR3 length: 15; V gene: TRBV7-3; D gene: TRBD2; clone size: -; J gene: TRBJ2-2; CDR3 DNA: TGTGCCAGCAGCTCGACTAGCGGGGTTACCGGGGAGCTGTTTTTT; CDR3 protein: CASSSTSGVTGELFF
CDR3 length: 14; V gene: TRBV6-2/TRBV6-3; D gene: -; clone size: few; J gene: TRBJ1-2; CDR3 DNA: TGTGCCAGCGGAACCTTGGAAGGTAACTATGGCTACACCTTC; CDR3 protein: CASGTLEGNYGYTF